The 20 T cell receptor beta chains below were found in one sample sequenced in a study of post-analysis software for immune sequencing data. Their target antigens are unknown. Study observations and caveats: Patients had higher frequencies than controls of roughly 5 TRBV segments, including TRBV5-6, TRBV5-1 and TRBV20-1.

Researchers reported that TCR beta cDNA libraries carried unique molecular identifiers. TCRdb called the PCR reads again in MiXCR, with one record for every CDR3 protein. The sample has roughly 600,000 distinct CDR3 sequences, roughly 45% seen once. The sequenced sample consisted of blood. These receptor sequences come from a girl aged 10 to 17 with multiple sclerosis.

This clonotype has ten or more counts. This chain's CDR3 is CASSFLSYEQYF. CDR3 nucleotide sequence: TGTGCCAGCAGTTTCCTCTCCTACGAGCAGTACTTC. This chain uses TRBV12-3 or TRBV12-4 with TRBJ2-7; D gene unclear. Trimming cost V 3 bases and J 0 bases, with 3 bases left between them. The CDR3 is made up of 12 amino acids.

This rearrangement joins TRBV20-1 to TRBJ1-2; D is possibly TRBD1 (6 bases). Germline CDR1 reads DFQATT; CDR2 reads SNEGSKA (reference sequence). Trimming stripped 3 bases from V and 5 bases from J, with 16 bases between. The CDR3 is made up of 14 amino acids. The CDR3 is CSASPGHRGYGYTF. The CDR3, as DNA: TGCAGTGCTAGTCCGGGACATAGGGGTTATGGCTACACCTTC.

This clonotype appeared a few times. The chain uses TRBV5-1 and TRBJ2-1, with D possibly being TRBD1 (7 bases). From germline, CDR1 is SGHRS and CDR2 YFSETQ. The germline V and J ends were trimmed by 3 bases and 4 bases, with 14 bases remaining between them. The CDR3 runs to 15 residues. The CDR3 DNA follows: TGCGCCAGCAGCTCGGAGGGACAGCCTTACAATGAGCAGTTCTTC. Translated, it gives CASSSEGQPYNEQFF. Complete variable domain (other parts from reference TRBV5-1 and TRBJ2-1): KAGVTQTPRYLIKTRGQQVTLSCSPISGHRSVSWYQQTPGQGLQFLFEYFSETQRNKGNFPGRFSGRQFSNSRSEMNVSTLELGDSALYLCASSSEGQPYNEQFFGPGTRLTVL.

The V call is TRBV28, the J call TRBJ2-6, with TRBD1 identical over 9 bases. J was trimmed by 4 bases and V by 6 bases; bases with no gene match: 7. The CDR3 runs to 16 residues. CDR1 is MDHEN, CDR2 SYDVKM, per germline. The CDR3 loop is CASSHRDRAGANVLTF. CDR3 nucleotides: TGTGCCAGCAGCCACCGGGACAGGGCCGGGGCCAACGTCCTGACTTTC.

This rearrangement joins TRBV3-1 to TRBJ2-5, with D tentatively TRBD1 or TRBD2 (7 bases each). V was shortened by 5 bases and J by 3 bases, with 19 bases between the two germline ends. Germline assignment: CDR1 LGHDT and CDR2 YNNKEL (reference sequence). The CDR3 covers 16 residues. CDR3 in amino acids: CASSYLQGGFKETQYF. In DNA form, the CDR3 reads TGTGCCAGCAGCTACCTCCAGGGGGGGTTTAAAGAGACCCAGTACTTC.

The chain has TRBV20-1 and TRBJ2-3; D gene ambiguous. This CDR3 spans 16 amino acids. Trimming cost V 1 base and J 3 bases, with 17 bases left between them. CDR1 and CDR2 (germline): DFQATT, SNEGSKA (reference sequence). Here the CDR3 reads CSARGWGWTLTDTQYF. The CDR3 DNA reads TGCAGTGCTAGAGGTTGGGGATGGACGCTAACAGATACGCAGTATTTT.

The V gene is TRBV27, the J gene TRBJ2-3; TRBD2 aligns across 9 bases. J was trimmed by 4 bases and V by 1 base; bases with no gene match: 6. This CDR3 spans 16 amino acids. Germline V gene data show CDR1 as MNHEY and CDR2 as SMNVEV (reference sequence). As DNA, the CDR3 is TGTGCCAGCAGTTTATGGGTCAGCGGGAGGCCAGATACGCAGTATTTT. It is translated as CASSLWVSGRPDTQYF.

This clonotype occurred a few times. The V and J genes are TRBV19 and TRBJ2-1; D is unclear. Trimming removed 3 bases at V and 5 bases at J, with 8 bases between. The CDR3 has 13 residues. Germline V gives CDR1 LNHDA, CDR2 SQIVND (reference sequence). The CDR3 reads CASSMLMNNEQFF. The CDR3 DNA reads TGTGCCAGTAGTATGTTAATGAACAATGAGCAGTTCTTC.

This clonotype was observed a few times. The rearrangement joins TRBV12-3 or TRBV12-4 to TRBJ2-3, with unresolved D. The CDR3 has 11 residues. V lost 5 bases and J 8 bases, leaving 8 bases between the germline ends. The CDR3: CASSPQSTQYF. The CDR3 DNA sequence: TGTGCCAGCAGTCCCCAGTCTACGCAGTATTTT.

This chain connects TRBV2 to TRBJ2-3, with 15 bases lining up with TRBD2. Trimming at V came to 6 bases and at J to 0 bases, leaving 10 bases not matched to a gene. The CDR3 has 19 residues. Germline-derived CDR1 and CDR2 are SNHLY and FYNNEI. As DNA, the CDR3 is TGTGCCAGCAGAGGGACTAGCGGGGGGCTTGTTCCTAGCACAGATACGCAGTATTTT. This codes for CASRGTSGGLVPSTDTQYF.

Remarks on this clonotype: One end of the junction is discordant with germline, which a read error may explain. The chain couples TRBV20-1 to TRBJ2-3; D not certain. The CDR3 covers 14 residues. The germline V gene encodes CDR1 DFQATT and CDR2 SNEGSKA (reference sequence). In DNA form, the CDR3 reads TGCAATGCTAGAGATCTAGGCTTAGAGGATACGCAGTATTTT. Amino acid sequence: CNARDLGLEDTQYF.

This clonotype was observed a handful of times. The chain uses TRBV7-8 and TRBJ2-1; D gene unclear. The germline CDR1 and CDR2 sequences are SGHVS and FQNEAQ. The CDR3 is 18 residues long. The V end lost 3 bases, the J end lost 0 bases, and 18 bases lay between the germline ends. CDR3 nucleotide sequence: TGTGCCAGCAGCTTTGGCCCGGGTGGCCGGAGCTCCTACAATGAGCAGTTCTTC. Protein: CASSFGPGGRSSYNEQFF.

The chain has TRBV11-1 and TRBJ2-1, with 7 nucleotides matching TRBD1. Trimming cost V 5 bases and J 7 bases; bases outside gene matches: 14. Germline V CDR1 and CDR2: SGHAT, FQDESV (reference sequence). The CDR3 is 16 amino acids. CDR3 protein: CASSVVGGNFANEQFF. As DNA, the CDR3 is TGTGCCAGCAGCGTAGTAGGGGGCAATTTCGCGAATGAGCAGTTCTTC.

The chain combines TRBV5-1 with TRBJ2-5, with 7 bases fitting TRBD2. Germline V gene lookup returns CDR1 SGHRS and CDR2 YFSETQ. CDR3 length equals 15 residues. V lost 1 base to trimming and J lost 4 bases; unmatched junction nucleotides: 7. For the CDR3, the DNA is TGCGCCAGCAGCTTGATGGGGGGGGACGGAGAGACCCAGTACTTC. It codes for CASSLMGGDGETQYF.

The CDR3 sequence is CSARDSRIGGATGAFF. The CDR3 bases are TGCAGTGCTAGAGATAGTCGGATAGGAGGGGCAACGGGAGCTTTCTTT. This chain connects TRBV20-1 to TRBJ1-1; D may be TRBD1 (5 bases). V dropped 0 bases and J dropped 10 bases, with 24 bases sitting between them. Germline CDR1 reads DFQATT; CDR2 reads SNEGSKA (reference sequence). This CDR3 is 16 amino acids long.

This clonotype was counted a few times. V and J are TRBV12-3 or TRBV12-4 and TRBJ2-1, with 12 bases lining up with TRBD2. This CDR3 region has 18 residues. The V and J ends lost 2 bases and 3 bases, in that order; junction bases with no gene match: 8. CDR3 sequence: CASSLRLAGARNYNEQFF. The CDR3 nucleotides read TGTGCCAGCAGTTTACGACTAGCGGGGGCCAGGAACTACAATGAGCAGTTCTTC.

The chain employs TRBV12-3 or TRBV12-4 and TRBJ1-2, with D unclear. This CDR3 has 12 amino acids. V was clipped by 7 bases and J by 7 bases, with 13 bases between them. Written as DNA, the CDR3 is TGTGCCAGCAATCGGGCAAGCGGTGGCTACACCTTC. Encoded protein: CASNRASGGYTF.

This clonotype was detected only a few times. The chain links TRBV7-8 to TRBJ2-3; 8 nucleotides match TRBD2. J gave up 1 base and V 3 bases, and 6 bases lay outside the gene matches. The V gene's germline CDR1 is SGHVS and CDR2 FQNEAQ. The CDR3 spans 16 residues. CDR3 amino acids: CASSFPISGGTDTQYF. The CDR3 coding sequence is TGTGCCAGCAGCTTTCCGATTAGCGGGGGCACAGATACGCAGTATTTT.

This clonotype turned up a few times. The rearrangement links TRBV27 to TRBJ2-5; TRBD2 is a possible D gene (5 bases). Trimming took off 4 bases at V and 5 bases at J, with 11 bases between the two ends. Germline CDR1 is MNHEY and CDR2 is SMNVEV (reference sequence). The CDR3 extends over 13 amino acids. The CDR3 here is CASSYGVAETQYF. The CDR3 DNA reads as TGTGCCAGCAGTTACGGGGTTGCGGAGACCCAGTACTTC.

V gene TRBV6-1 combines with J gene TRBJ2-5; 8 bases are shared with TRBD2. The J call could be wrong; TRBJ2-7 is a better fit for the DNA end. Per germline, CDR1 MNHNS and CDR2 SASEGT. The CDR3 is made up of 16 amino acids. CDR3 nucleotides: TGTGCCAGCTTACGCCCCCTCCTAAGCGGGAGAAGCGAGCAGTACTTC. Amino acid sequence: CASLRPLLSGRSEQYF.